This TCR beta chain was obtained from a study of control samples from healthy donors and cancer patients. Assay used: immunoSEQ multiplex PCR; TCRdb lists only in-frame clones, some missing. This sample has approximately 140,000 clones, with roughly 92% found just once. CDR1 and CDR2 from the germline V gene are LGHNT and FRNRAP. This CDR3 has 13 residues. V was cut by 5 bases and J by 5 bases, with 10 bases left in between. This TCR derives from a man aged 35 to 55 in good health. Specimen: blood. The rearrangement uses TRBV12-5 and TRBJ2-1; D not resolved. This CDR3 is CASGPGWDNEQFF. The DNA of the CDR3 is TGTGCTAGTGGTCCCGGATGGGACAATGAGCAGTTCTTC.